The present entry profiles one T cell receptor (beta chain) with its context. Its target is not known. Trimming took 3 bases from V and 2 from J, leaving 13 bases between them. CDR3 length: 15 amino acids. Germline-derived CDR1 and CDR2 are SGHTA and FQGNSA. The data stem from a study of OX40 agonist ivuxolimab in advanced cancers. The table came from immunoSEQ multiplex PCR; TCRdb's copy has only in-frame clones and leaves some out. The sample comprises 83,000 or so clones, around 84% of which are singletons, and approximately 1.9% rests with the top ten. The study's findings and limits: Certain nonresponders additionally had low normalized T-cell clonal expansion. Expanded clones tended on average to be more numerous among CD8+ T cells than CD4+.

The TCR sequence derives from an adult with an advanced solid tumor such as melanoma, head and neck, liver or kidney cancer. This chain connects TRBV7-2 to TRBJ2-5; D possibly matches TRBD1 or TRBD2 (5 bases each). The sequencing here drew on CD4+ or CD8+ T cells sorted from blood, taken in a trial of the OX40 agonist ivuxolimab. The CDR3, as DNA: TGTGCCAGCAGCTTCGTCTCGTGGGGGCAAGAGACCCAGTACTTC. The encoded protein is CASSFVSWGQETQYF. Drawing the rest from reference TRBV7-2 and TRBJ2-5, the complete variable domain is GAGVSQSPSNKVTEKGKDVELRCDPISGHTALYWYRQSLGQGLEFLIYFQGNSAPDKSGLPSDRFSAERTGGSVSTLTIQRTQQEDSAVYLCASSFVSWGQETQYFGPGTRLLVL.